The present T cell receptor beta chain was sequenced within a study of shared clonotypes between healthy human individuals. Study background: Per donor, CD8 memory used one plate, CD8 naive used two, CD4 memory used three and CD4 naive used three.

Points from the study as a whole: What naive subsets generally showed was a larger estimated richness than memory subsets showed.

Losses at the gene ends were 0 bases for V and 4 bases for J; bases not matched to a gene: 11. Germline V gives CDR1 LGHNA, CDR2 YSLEER. The CDR3 has 18 residues. At the deep level, the assay was run. In the source study's methods: Sequence data from immunoSEQ were junction-only and lacked quality scores; consequently, filtering differed. Libraries were prepared by immunoSEQ multiplex PCR; TCRdb keeps only in-frame clonotypes and omits some of them. That table gives V, J and clone size, and the DNA gave D and trimming. The sample lists some 2,400,000 clones; more than 90% were seen once. This clone was seen once. Its antigen remains unknown.

This chain uses TRBV4-3 with TRBJ2-1; TRBD2 aligns across 8 bases. Sequenced: naive CD4+ T cells sorted from blood. Regarding subset: CD45RA+ positively selected. This clonotype was sampled from a man between 18 and 29 years old in good health. For the CDR3, the DNA is TGCGCCAGCAGCCAAGACGGAGGAGCGGGAGTGGGGTACAATGAGCAGTTCTTC. Residues: CASSQDGGAGVGYNEQFF.